This is a list of T cell receptor beta chains from one sample in a study of blood T cell repertoires in COVID-19. Repertoires were generated with immunoSEQ multiplex PCR, while TCRdb's copy carries only in-frame clones and drops some. The data show some 250,000 clones, about nine tenths seen once. Material: peripheral blood. The source of these receptors is a man in his sixties with acute or convalescent COVID-19. The CDR3 runs from the conserved cysteine through the conserved F or W. The D gene is left open where the match is weak. Some rows mark clone size as missing; the rest say once, few, many or name a class of expanded clone.

abundance: .
d_gene: .
j_gene: TRBJ1-4
v_gene: TRBV5-1
CDR3aa: CASSPSPGEDEKLFF
CDR3nt: TGCGCCAGCAGCCCGAGTCCGGGGGAGGATGAAAAACTGTTTTTT

abundance: .
d_gene: TRBD2
j_gene: TRBJ2-3
v_gene: TRBV19
CDR3aa: CASKSGRGSDTQYF
CDR3nt: TGTGCCAGTAAAAGCGGGAGAGGGTCAGATACGCAGTATTTT

abundance: once
d_gene: .
j_gene: TRBJ2-1
v_gene: TRBV19
CDR3aa: CASSFLSGTGWFF
CDR3nt: TGTGCCAGTAGCTTTTTAAGCGGGACAGGCTGGTTCTTC

abundance: .
d_gene: TRBD1
j_gene: TRBJ1-5
v_gene: TRBV27
CDR3aa: CASSLSKTGGLGQPQHF
CDR3nt: TGTGCCAGCAGTTTATCGAAAACAGGGGGCTTGGGTCAGCCCCAGCATTTT

abundance: .
d_gene: .
j_gene: TRBJ2-2
v_gene: TRBV21-1
CDR3aa: CASIGTPNTGELFF
CDR3nt: TGTGCCAGCATAGGGACTCCTAACACCGGGGAGCTGTTTTTT

abundance: .
d_gene: .
j_gene: TRBJ2-7
v_gene: TRBV30
CDR3aa: CAWSVLSSGGYKNYEQYF
CDR3nt: TGTGCCTGGAGTGTTCTATCATCCGGCGGTTATAAAAACTACGAGCAGTACTTC

abundance: once
d_gene: TRBD2
j_gene: TRBJ2-1
v_gene: TRBV18
CDR3aa: CASFLAEVYNEQFF
CDR3nt: TGTGCCAGCTTTCTAGCGGAAGTCTACAATGAGCAGTTCTTC

abundance: .
d_gene: TRBD1
j_gene: TRBJ1-2
v_gene: TRBV12-3/TRBV12-4
CDR3aa: CASSLDRGYGYTF
CDR3nt: TGTGCCAGCAGTTTGGACAGGGGTTATGGCTACACCTTC

abundance: .
d_gene: TRBD1
j_gene: TRBJ1-4
v_gene: TRBV11-2
CDR3aa: CASSFRTGGYEKLFF
CDR3nt: TGTGCCAGCAGCTTCCGGACAGGGGGTTACGAAAAACTGTTTTTT

abundance: .
d_gene: .
j_gene: TRBJ1-2
v_gene: TRBV28
CDR3aa: CASSFGQNYGYTF
CDR3nt: TGTGCCAGCAGTTTTGGACAGAACTATGGCTACACCTTC

abundance: .
d_gene: .
j_gene: TRBJ2-7
v_gene: TRBV7-3
CDR3aa: CASSLRGLTYEQYF
CDR3nt: TGTGCCAGCAGCTTAAGAGGCTTAACCTACGAGCAGTACTTC

abundance: .
d_gene: .
j_gene: TRBJ2-2
v_gene: TRBV2
CDR3aa: CASSQNRINTGELFF
CDR3nt: TGTGCCAGCAGCCAAAACAGGATTAACACCGGGGAGCTGTTTTTT

abundance: .
d_gene: .
j_gene: TRBJ1-2
v_gene: TRBV19
CDR3aa: CASSSRVTLEIYGYTF
CDR3nt: TGTGCCAGTAGTAGCCGGGTTACCCTCGAGATTTATGGCTACACCTTC

abundance: .
d_gene: .
j_gene: TRBJ1-6
v_gene: TRBV19
CDR3aa: CASSIQIANGQSPLHF
CDR3nt: TGTGCCAGTAGTATCCAGATAGCCAACGGCCAGTCACCCCTCCACTTT

abundance: .
d_gene: TRBD1
j_gene: TRBJ2-1
v_gene: TRBV19
CDR3aa: CASTPQGAPYNEQFF
CDR3nt: TGTGCCAGTACCCCACAGGGGGCGCCTTACAATGAGCAGTTCTTC

abundance: once
d_gene: .
j_gene: TRBJ2-2
v_gene: TRBV10-3
CDR3aa: CAISESRTPNTGELFF
CDR3nt: TGTGCCATCAGTGAGTCGAGGACTCCGAACACCGGGGAGCTGTTTTTT

abundance: few
d_gene: .
j_gene: TRBJ2-3
v_gene: TRBV24-1
CDR3aa: CATSDRTDTSTDTQYF
CDR3nt: TGTGCCACCAGTGATCGGACAGACACTAGCACAGATACGCAGTATTTT

abundance: .
d_gene: TRBD1
j_gene: TRBJ1-1
v_gene: TRBV12-3/TRBV12-4
CDR3aa: CASSPGQDTEAFF
CDR3nt: TGTGCCAGCAGTCCCGGACAGGACACTGAAGCTTTCTTT

abundance: .
d_gene: .
j_gene: TRBJ1-4
v_gene: TRBV28
CDR3aa: CASSLSGGRSNEKLFF
CDR3nt: TGTGCCAGCAGTTTATCGGGGGGCCGGTCTAATGAAAAACTGTTTTTT

abundance: .
d_gene: .
j_gene: TRBJ1-1
v_gene: TRBV2
CDR3aa: CASTVTGNTEAFF
CDR3nt: TGTGCCAGCACCGTGACAGGGAACACTGAAGCTTTCTTT

abundance: once
d_gene: TRBD2
j_gene: TRBJ2-2
v_gene: TRBV14
CDR3aa: CASSQLRGRGSGELFF
CDR3nt: TGTGCCAGCAGCCAACTCCGCGGGAGAGGGAGCGGGGAGCTGTTTTTT

abundance: .
d_gene: .
j_gene: TRBJ2-7
v_gene: TRBV19
CDR3aa: CASSIEDEQYF
CDR3nt: TGTGCCAGTAGTATTGAGGACGAGCAGTACTTC

abundance: .
d_gene: .
j_gene: TRBJ1-2
v_gene: TRBV6-5
CDR3aa: CASRISGGRHGYTF
CDR3nt: TGTGCCAGCAGAATCAGCGGGGGCAGGCATGGCTACACCTTC

abundance: .
d_gene: TRBD1
j_gene: TRBJ2-3
v_gene: TRBV7-6
CDR3aa: CASSQDRVGPDTQYF
CDR3nt: TGTGCCAGCAGCCAAGACAGGGTTGGACCAGATACGCAGTATTTT

abundance: .
d_gene: TRBD2
j_gene: TRBJ2-1
v_gene: TRBV7-2
CDR3aa: CASSSWTSVYNEQFF
CDR3nt: TGTGCCAGCAGCTCCTGGACTAGCGTCTACAATGAGCAGTTCTTC